This T cell receptor (beta chain) originates from a study of early stage breast cancer tumors. Overall study context: About 70% of the 16 invasive tumors were ER+, PR+ and HER2-.

Notes on this clone: Its target is unknown.

Study outcomes and limitations: Compared with adjacent normal breast tissue, tumors showed 2 to 3-fold greater T cell density and higher clonality.

Measured with immunoSEQ multiplex PCR; TCRdb has only the in-frame clones, and not every one. The sample contains some 32,000 clones, around 75% of which appear only once. V was trimmed by 2 bases and J by 0 bases, leaving 8 bases between them. Germline CDR1 SGHAT, CDR2 FQNNGV. This CDR3 has 15 residues. This sequence originates from a young adult with breast cancer. The V and J genes are TRBV11-2 and TRBJ2-1; D uncertain. Material: breast tumor tissue. The CDR3: CASSLLGGSYNEQFF. Written as DNA, the CDR3 is TGTGCCAGCAGCTTACTTGGCGGCTCCTACAATGAGCAGTTCTTC.